The clone carrying this TCR beta chain has at least ten counts. Trimming pared 0 bases from V and 5 bases from J, leaving 14 bases between. The CDR3 runs to 16 residues. Germline CDR1 is SGHRS and CDR2 is YFSETQ. The sample belongs to a study of CD8 T cells in ankylosing spondylitis. Scientists made TCR beta libraries using quantitative 5'-RACE with molecular barcodes. TCRdb recomputed calls from the 5' RACE reads with MiXCR, one row per CDR3 protein. The table has approximately 240,000 distinct CDR3 sequences, roughly a tenth seen once. The chain is built from TRBV5-1 and TRBJ2-2; D is possibly TRBD1 (5 bases). The specimen sequenced was blood, either unsorted or a sorted T cell fraction (not recorded which). The sequence was collected from a male donor with ankylosing spondylitis or in good health (not recorded which). The DNA for the CDR3 is TGCGCCAGCAGCTTGGCAGGGAAGAGTGGAACCGGGGAGCTGTTTTTT. This gives the protein CASSLAGKSGTGELFF.